These 27 T cell receptor beta chains originate from one sample sequenced in a study of CD8 T cells in Susac syndrome. Reverse transcription of about 0.5 to 1 ug RNA was carried out with random hexamers. TCRdb reanalysed the immunoSEQ multiplex PCR reads using MiXCR and keeps one entry per CDR3 protein. The sample has 150,000 to 200,000 distinct CDR3 sequences; roughly 94% are singletons. The specimen was CD4+ T cells from PBMCs. All receptors derive from a human donor with multiple sclerosis.

The chain employs TRBV6-2 or TRBV6-3 and TRBJ1-1; 8 positions agree with TRBD1. Germline V CDR1 and CDR2: MNHEY, SVGEGT. With 5 bases clipped from V and 5 bases from J, the junction kept 4 bases outside the gene matches. CDR3 length equals 13 residues. The CDR3 reads CASSDRGGTEAFF. The CDR3 DNA reads TGTGCCAGCAGTGACAGGGGTGGAACTGAAGCTTTCTTT.

The chain recombines TRBV5-1 with TRBJ2-7; 7 bases are shared with TRBD2. V lost 4 bases and J lost 2; bases outside the gene matches: 6. CDR3 length: 14 residues. CDR1 is SGHRS and CDR2 is YFSETQ in the germline V gene. The CDR3 DNA sequence: TGCGCCAGCAGCGACCGGAGCGGGACCTACGAGCAGTACTTC. Encoded protein: CASSDRSGTYEQYF.

The chain is built from TRBV13 and TRBJ1-2, with D possibly matching TRBD1 (6 bases). Per germline, CDR1 PRHDT and CDR2 FYEKMQ (reference sequence). V gave up 8 bases and J gave up 4 bases, with 20 bases separating them. The CDR3 spans 15 residues. The CDR3 DNA reads TGTGCCAGCGCCCCAAGGGACACCGCTTCCTATGGCTACACCTTC. This encodes CASAPRDTASYGYTF.

Comment on this clonotype: Its ends do not fully match the called genes, so a read error is possible. This chain links TRBV6-5 with TRBJ2-7; a weak D match, TRBD1 (5 bases). Germline assignment: CDR1 MNHEY and CDR2 SVGAGI. The CDR3 is 14 residues long. The CDR3 loop is CASRYSGYSYEQYF. Here the CDR3 DNA reads TGTGCCAGCAGATACTCAGGGTACTCCTACGAGCAGTACTTC.

This clonotype was seen a single time. This chain connects TRBV11-2 to TRBJ1-1; D is perhaps TRBD1 (6 bases). CDR3 size: 11 residues. Trimming pared 8 bases from V and 5 bases from J, leaving 9 bases between. Germline CDR1 SGHAT, CDR2 FQNNGV. In nucleotides, the CDR3 is TGTGCCAGCTCGGGACAAACTGAAGCTTTCTTT. This codes for CASSGQTEAFF. Complete variable domain (other parts from reference TRBV11-2 and TRBJ1-1): EAGVAQSPRYKIIEKRQSVAFWCNPISGHATLYWYQQILGQGPKLLIQFQNNGVVDDSQLPKDRFSAERLKGVDSTLKIQPAKLEDSAVYLCASSGQTEAFFGQGTRLTVV.

This chain connects TRBV12-3 or TRBV12-4 to TRBJ1-5, with TRBD1 matching 8 bases. CDR3 size: 16 residues. V was pared by 5 bases and J by 0 bases, with 6 bases of the junction left unmatched. In nucleotides, the CDR3 is TGTGCCAGCAGTGCGACAGGGGAGGTTAGCAATCAGCCCCAGCATTTT. As protein: CASSATGEVSNQPQHF.

The V call is TRBV20-1, the J call TRBJ1-2; 7 bases are shared with TRBD1. Germline V gives CDR1 DFQATT, CDR2 SNEGSKA (reference sequence). The ends lost 6 bases at V and 2 bases at J; junction bases unmatched: 6. The CDR3 covers 13 residues. In nucleotides, the CDR3 is TGCAGTGCCATAGGGGGACAGAACTATGGCTACACCTTC. This sequence encodes CSAIGGQNYGYTF.

V is TRBV18 and J is TRBJ2-1; TRBD1 is a possible D gene (6 bases). Germline CDR1 is KGHSH and CDR2 is LQKENI. The V gene lost 3 bases and the J gene lost 4 bases, with 13 bases spanning the gap. The CDR3 extends over 15 amino acids. The CDR3 loop is CASSPGASPYNEQFF. For the CDR3, the DNA is TGTGCCAGCTCACCGGGGGCCTCGCCGTACAATGAGCAGTTCTTC. Combining the CDR3 with reference TRBV18 and TRBJ2-1 gives the whole variable domain NAGVMQNPRHLVRRRGQEARLRCSPMKGHSHVYWYRQLPEEGLKFMVYLQKENIIDESGMPKERFSAEFPKEGPSILRIQQVVRGDSAAYFCASSPGASPYNEQFFGPGTRLTVL.

The CDR3 sequence is CAISQGLAGGRPDTQYF. The CDR3 DNA is TGTGCCATCAGTCAGGGACTAGCGGGAGGGCGGCCAGATACGCAGTATTTT. The chain combines TRBV10-3 with TRBJ2-3; 16 bases line up with TRBD2. The CDR3 spans 17 residues. The V and J ends lost 5 bases and 4 bases, in that order; junction bases with no gene match: 6. Germline CDR1 ENHRY, CDR2 SYGVKD.

The chain has TRBV7-3 and TRBJ1-2, with D perhaps TRBD1 (5 bases). The CDR3 is made up of 10 amino acids. V was shortened by 2 bases and J by 12 bases, with 7 bases between the two germline ends. Germline lookup yields CDR1 SGHTA and CDR2 FQGTGA. CDR3: CASSLWDDTF. CDR3 sequence (DNA): TGTGCCAGCAGCTTATGGGACGACACCTTC.

The V gene is TRBV18, the J gene TRBJ2-7, with 7 bases lining up with TRBD1. Per germline, CDR1 KGHSH and CDR2 LQKENI. The CDR3 has 15 residues. V was pared by 3 bases and J by 2 bases, with 7 bases of the junction left unmatched. The CDR3 loop reads CASSPFRDRAYEQYF. The CDR3 nucleotides read TGTGCCAGCTCACCGTTCCGGGACAGAGCCTACGAGCAGTACTTC.

This chain uses TRBV20-1 with TRBJ1-5; 9 bases align to TRBD1. This CDR3 spans 14 amino acids. V was pared by 6 bases and J by 1 base, with 4 bases of the junction left unmatched. Germline assignment: CDR1 DFQATT and CDR2 SNEGSKA (reference sequence). CDR3 sequence: CSAGTGQSNQPQHF. For the CDR3, the DNA is TGCAGTGCAGGGACAGGGCAGAGCAATCAGCCCCAGCATTTT.

The J gene is TRBJ2-2, the V gene TRBV14; D unresolved. The CDR3 spans 15 residues. V was cut by 3 bases and J by 5 bases, with 13 bases left in between. Germline lookup yields CDR1 SGHDN and CDR2 FVKESK. In DNA, the CDR3 is TGTGCCAGCAGCCATGTTCGAGGTGGGACCGGGGAGCTGTTTTTT. Translating it yields CASSHVRGGTGELFF.

The gene calls are TRBV9 and TRBJ2-2; 8 bases are a match to TRBD2. V trimming: 0 bases; J trimming: 6 bases; junction bases outside the gene matches: 7. Per the germline V gene, CDR1 is SGDLS and CDR2 is YYNGEE. There are 16 residues in the CDR3. As DNA, the CDR3 is TGTGCCAGCAGCGTAGACGGGGCGGGAGGCCCCGGGGAGCTGTTTTTT. It yields the protein CASSVDGAGGPGELFF.

The CDR3 sequence: CASSQDQGAHQPQHF. CDR3 nucleotides: TGTGCCAGCAGCCAAGACCAGGGGGCACATCAGCCCCAGCATTTT. The chain couples TRBV3-1 to TRBJ1-5; the match to TRBD1 covers 8 bases. The CDR3 has 15 residues. V lost 0 bases to trimming and J lost 5 bases; unmatched junction nucleotides: 3. CDR1 and CDR2 from the germline V gene are LGHDT and YNNKEL (reference sequence).

This chain uses TRBV24-1 with TRBJ2-5; D may be TRBD1 (6 bases). The CDR3 runs to 15 residues. Trimming took 4 bases from V and 7 from J, leaving 18 bases between them. CDR1 and CDR2 from the germline V gene are KGHDR and SFDVKD. For the CDR3, the DNA is TGTGCCACCAGTGACGTTGAGACAGGTTACGGGACCCAGTACTTC. Residues: CATSDVETGYGTQYF.

V usage is TRBV4-1 and J usage is TRBJ2-7; TRBD1 agrees at 7 bases. J lost 7 bases, V lost 3 bases, and 15 bases had no gene match. The CDR3 consists of 16 residues. Germline CDR1 reads MGHRA; CDR2 reads YSYEKL. CDR3 loop: CASSHRQGVTSSEQYF. The CDR3 nucleotides read TGCGCCAGCAGCCACCGACAGGGAGTAACGTCCTCGGAGCAGTACTTC.

This chain uses TRBV7-8 with TRBJ2-1, with 9 bases lining up with TRBD2. V gave up 3 bases and J gave up 4 bases; unmatched junction bases: 4. Germline CDR1 SGHVS, CDR2 FQNEAQ. The CDR3 sequence is 15 residues long. CDR3 region: CASSLREGLYNEQFF. CDR3 coding DNA: TGTGCCAGCAGCTTGCGGGAGGGCCTTTACAATGAGCAGTTCTTC.

In this sample, this clonotype turned up once. The J gene is TRBJ2-5, the V gene TRBV18; 8 bases map to TRBD1. The V gene's germline CDR1 is KGHSH and CDR2 LQKENI. The CDR3 totals 15 residues. The V and J ends lost 5 bases and 4 bases, in that order; junction bases with no gene match: 9. CDR3 protein: CASSFTGTGGETQYF. CDR3 DNA sequence: TGTGCCAGCTCATTTACCGGGACAGGCGGAGAGACCCAGTACTTC.

This chain links TRBV30 with TRBJ1-2; 8 nucleotides line up with TRBD1. This CDR3 contains 15 residues. V was pared by 2 bases and J by 4 bases, with 9 bases of the junction left unmatched. Germline loops: CDR1 GTSNPN, CDR2 SVGIG (reference sequence). CDR3 in DNA: TGTGCCTGGAGTCCTCAGGGGGCGCGAATCTATGGCTACACCTTC. Translated, it gives CAWSPQGARIYGYTF.

This clonotype has more than one count but fewer than ten. V is TRBV4-1 and J is TRBJ1-6; D gene unclear. CDR3 size: 15 residues. V was shortened by 0 bases and J by 10 bases, with 13 bases between the two germline ends. Germline loops: CDR1 MGHRA, CDR2 YSYEKL. The CDR3 spells CASSQDQVRGSPLHF. The CDR3 coding sequence is TGCGCCAGCAGCCAAGATCAGGTGCGCGGCTCACCCCTCCACTTT.

This chain connects TRBV7-9 to TRBJ2-4; D is possibly TRBD2 (5 bases). Trimming took 10 bases from V and 8 from J, leaving 18 bases between them. CDR1 is SEHNR, CDR2 FQNEAQ, per germline (reference sequence). CDR3 size: 13 residues. CDR3 sequence reads: CAIPGGPRDIQYF. CDR3 nucleotide sequence: TGTGCCATCCCCGGAGGCCCAAGGGACATTCAGTACTTC.

CDR3 amino acids: CASGQAVTNEKLFF. CDR3 nucleotides: TGTGCCAGTGGGCAGGCGGTGACTAATGAAAAACTGTTTTTT. V and J are TRBV3-1 and TRBJ1-4; D unclear. Trimming took off 9 bases at V and 2 bases at J, with 13 bases between the two ends. Germline V gene data show CDR1 as LGHDT and CDR2 as YNNKEL (reference sequence). The CDR3 spans 14 residues.

This chain uses TRBV30 with TRBJ1-2; the D is unclear. Germline assignment: CDR1 GTSNPN and CDR2 SVGIG (reference sequence). The CDR3 length is 13 residues. Trimming stripped 2 bases from V and 1 base from J, with 8 bases between. The CDR3 is CAWSRAFNYGYTF. The CDR3 coding sequence is TGTGCCTGGAGTAGGGCTTTTAACTATGGCTACACCTTC.

The chain couples TRBV28 to TRBJ2-7; unclear D gene. Germline CDR1 and CDR2: MDHEN and SYDVKM. This CDR3 is 12 amino acids long. V shed 4 bases and J shed 4 bases, with 8 bases lying between them. CDR3 residues: CASSSHTYEQYF. CDR3 in DNA: TGTGCCAGCAGTTCCCATACATACGAGCAGTACTTC. The variable domain in full, with the rest retrieved from reference TRBV28 and TRBJ2-7, is DVKVTQSSRYLVKRTGEKVFLECVQDMDHENMFWYRQDPGLGLRLIYFSYDVKMKEKGDIPEGYSVSREKKERFSLILESASTNQTSMYLCASSSHTYEQYFGPGTRLTVT.

The rearrangement links TRBV5-1 to TRBJ2-1, with a tentative D call TRBD1 (6 bases). Germline CDR1 reads SGHRS; CDR2 reads YFSETQ. The CDR3 extends over 13 amino acids. The ends were cut back, 4 bases at V and 7 bases at J, with 12 bases in the middle. The CDR3 spells CASSLQGTNEQFF. CDR3 bases: TGCGCCAGCAGCCTACAGGGTACGAATGAGCAGTTCTTC.

V gene TRBV11-2 combines with J gene TRBJ2-7; TRBD1 aligns across 12 bases. With V trimmed by 5 bases and J by 12 bases, 11 bases remained unmatched. The CDR3 runs to 14 residues. Germline lookup yields CDR1 SGHAT and CDR2 FQNNGV. The CDR3, as DNA: TGTGCCAGCAGCATCGCCGGGACAGGGGGCGCAGGGTACTTC. Its protein is CASSIAGTGGAGYF.